A selection of T cell receptor beta chains follows, all from one sample in a study of identical twins. MiXCR, applied by TCRdb to the 5' RACE reads, yields one record per CDR3 protein. The sample shows fewer than 650,000 distinct CDR3 sequences, less than 9% of them seen only once. The same data also went into a second study, on yellow fever vaccine responses in identical twins.

What was sequenced was PBMCs. The receptors originated from a young woman in good health. Each CDR3 is given with its conserved first and last residue. D genes are given only for firm matches. The listing skips clone size in some rows; elsewhere it reads once, few, many or a size class.

j_gene	d_gene	abundance	v_gene	CDR3nt	CDR3aa
TRBJ2-2	.	many	TRBV9	TGTGCCAGCAGCGCCAGGGCAAGCACCGGGGAGCTGTTTTTT	CASSARASTGELFF
TRBJ2-3	.	.	TRBV6-1	TGTGCCAGCACCCTCTCGAGGGGTAGCACAGATACGCAGTATTTT	CASTLSRGSTDTQYF
TRBJ1-6	.	.	TRBV6-1	TGTGCCAGCAGAAACGACAGAAGTAATTCACCCCTCCACTTT	CASRNDRSNSPLHF
TRBJ2-1	.	many	TRBV5-1	TGCGCCAGCAGCTTGGCCTTAGGGGCGCACAATGAGCAGTTCTTC	CASSLALGAHNEQFF
TRBJ1-1	.	many	TRBV3-1	TGTGCCAGCAGCCAAGATTGGCAGGGAGTAGTGCAGAACACTGAAGCTTTCTTT	CASSQDWQGVVQNTEAFF
TRBJ2-7	TRBD1	.	TRBV4-1	TGCGCCAGCAGCCAAGATCAGGGGGCAGGGGAGCAGTACTTC	CASSQDQGAGEQYF
TRBJ2-7	TRBD2	.	TRBV7-8	TGTGCCAGCAGCGATGCCAGAGATAGCGGGAGTGTCTCCGAGCAGTGCTTC	CASSDARDSGSVSEQCF
TRBJ2-7	.	few	TRBV6-5	TGTGCCAGCAGTTACCGATCCACCGCGGGACAAACCTACGAGCAGTACTTC	CASSYRSTAGQTYEQYF
TRBJ2-1	TRBD2	.	TRBV10-3	TGTGCCATCAGGGGACTAGCGGGAGATCATTACAATGAGCAGTTCTTC	CAIRGLAGDHYNEQFF
TRBJ2-6	TRBD1	few	TRBV12-3/TRBV12-4	TGTGCCAGCAGCGAGACAGGGGGCCGGTCTGGGGCCAACGTCCTGACTTTC	CASSETGGRSGANVLTF
TRBJ2-3	TRBD2	few	TRBV28	TGTGCCAGCATGGCCCAAGGACTAGCGGGACCCACGGATAGCACAGATACGCAGTATTTT	CASMAQGLAGPTDSTDTQYF
TRBJ2-7	TRBD2	few	TRBV27	TGTGCCAGCAGTCACAGACATATAGCGGGAGGTCCTTCCTACGAGCAGTACTTC	CASSHRHIAGGPSYEQYF
TRBJ2-2	TRBD2	many	TRBV12-3/TRBV12-4	TGTGCCAGCAGAACCGGGACTAGCGACACCGGGGAGCTGTTTTTT	CASRTGTSDTGELFF
TRBJ2-2	.	many	TRBV6-2/TRBV6-3	TGTGCCAGCAGTCGCCGACCGACGACGAACACCGGGGAGCTGTTTTTT	CASSRRPTTNTGELFF
TRBJ2-2	.	few	TRBV29-1	TGCAGCGTTCTTAGACAGGAGACGAACACCGGGGAGCTGTTTTTT	CSVLRQETNTGELFF
TRBJ2-7	.	.	TRBV16	TGTGCCAGCTCGCGGCCAGGGACCCTCTACGAGCAGTACTTC	CASSRPGTLYEQYF
TRBJ2-7	.	many	TRBV2	TGTGCCAGCAGTGAAATCTCCGAGGGCTCCTACGAGCAGTACTTC	CASSEISEGSYEQYF
TRBJ1-2	.	few	TRBV7-2	TGTGCCAGCAGCTTAGCGAAAGGGGCAGGGGCCTATGGCTACACCTTC	CASSLAKGAGAYGYTF
TRBJ1-6	.	.	TRBV5-1	TGCGCCAGCAGCTTGGGACCGCGGGTTTCACCCCTCCACTTT	CASSLGPRVSPLHF
TRBJ2-2	.	.	TRBV11-2	TGTGCCAGCAGCTTAGTCGCGGCCTTCGATGCCGGGGAGCTGTTTTTT	CASSLVAAFDAGELFF
TRBJ2-1	TRBD2	many	TRBV4-2	TGTGCCAGCAGCGCAGCGGGAGGGTACAATGAGCAGTTCTTC	CASSAAGGYNEQFF
TRBJ2-1	TRBD1	many	TRBV6-5	TGTGCCAGCAGTTCCATCGGACAGGGCAATGAGCAGTTCTTC	CASSSIGQGNEQFF
TRBJ1-3	.	.	TRBV20-1	TGCAGTGTCGCGAGCGACAGCTCTGGAAACACCATATATTTT	CSVASDSSGNTIYF
TRBJ2-7	.	many	TRBV29-1	TGCAGCGTTGAAACGGTGGGTTCGGAGCAGTACTTC	CSVETVGSEQYF
TRBJ1-5	.	many	TRBV5-1	TGCGCCAGCAGCTTGGACTCTAGCAATCAGCCCCAGCATTTT	CASSLDSSNQPQHF
TRBJ2-2	.	few	TRBV20-1	TGCAGTGCTAGGTTTATGGGGGAGCTGTTTTTT	CSARFMGELFF
TRBJ2-3	.	few	TRBV11-2	TGTGCCAGCAGGATAGGGGGGCCATCCGGCAACTACACAGATACGCAGTATTTT	CASRIGGPSGNYTDTQYF
TRBJ1-2	TRBD1	many	TRBV5-1	TGCGCCAGCAGTGGACAGGGGGCGAGAGGCTACACCTTC	CASSGQGARGYTF
TRBJ2-7	TRBD2	few	TRBV29-1	TGCAGCGTTGAAGAAGTAGCGGGAGGGCCGGGGGAGCAGTACTTC	CSVEEVAGGPGEQYF
TRBJ2-2	.	.	TRBV3-1	TGTGCCAGCAGCGGGGGCTTTGACACCGGGGAGCTGTTTTTT	CASSGGFDTGELFF
TRBJ2-2	TRBD2	.	TRBV24-1	TGTGCCACCAGTGACGGGAGCGGGGAGCTGTCTTTT	CATSDGSGELSF
TRBJ2-6	TRBD1	.	TRBV11-1	TGTGCCAGCAGCTTTTCGGACAGGGATGTCTCTGGGGCCAACGTCCTGACTTTC	CASSFSDRDVSGANVLTF
TRBJ2-3	.	many	TRBV6-5	TGTGCCAGCAGTTACTTCGCTAGCGGCACAGATACGCAGTATTTT	CASSYFASGTDTQYF
TRBJ2-3	TRBD2	many	TRBV12-3/TRBV12-4	TGTGCCAGCAGTTCACTAGCGAGCACAGATACGCAGTATTTT	CASSSLASTDTQYF
TRBJ1-1	.	many	TRBV12-3/TRBV12-4	TGTGCCAGCAGTTTAGGGGGGCGAGAGGAAGCTTTCTTT	CASSLGGREEAFF
TRBJ2-5	TRBD1	few	TRBV2	TGTGCCAGCCCCGGGACAGGGAATCAAGAGACCCAGTACTTC	CASPGTGNQETQYF
TRBJ2-4	TRBD1	many	TRBV7-9	TGTGCCAGCAGCTTATCGCGGGACAGGCCCCCCATTCAGTACTTC	CASSLSRDRPPIQYF
TRBJ2-3	.	few	TRBV15	TGTGCCACCAGCGTAGCCTTCACAGATACGCAGTATTTT	CATSVAFTDTQYF
TRBJ2-1	TRBD2	.	TRBV7-2	TGTGCCAGCAGCCTGACGGCCGGGACTAGCGGGGGGGCGCGGTTCTTC	CASSLTAGTSGGARFF
TRBJ2-1	.	.	TRBV20-1	TGCAGTGCTAGAGCCGGGGGGCCCAATGAGCAGTTCTTC	CSARAGGPNEQFF
TRBJ2-5	.	few	TRBV11-2	TGTGCCAGCAGCTTACTGGGGCGAGTTCCCGAGACCCAGTACTTC	CASSLLGRVPETQYF
TRBJ2-1	TRBD2	many	TRBV28	TGTGCCAGTCTCCTAGCGGGAGGGTTTTATGAGCAGTTCTTC	CASLLAGGFYEQFF
TRBJ2-1	TRBD2	.	TRBV10-2	TGCGCCAGCAGTGAACTCGGGACTAGCGGGGCGAATGAGCAGTTCTTC	CASSELGTSGANEQFF
TRBJ2-3	TRBD1	many	TRBV10-3	TGTGCCATCAGACGGACAGGGAAGACAGATACGCAGTATTTT	CAIRRTGKTDTQYF
TRBJ2-5	TRBD2	many	TRBV7-9	TGTGCCAGCAGCTTAATCTCTAGCGGAGGCGGGACCCAGTACTTC	CASSLISSGGGTQYF
TRBJ1-1	TRBD1	.	TRBV28	TGTGCCAGCAGTTTCCCGAAACAGGGGGTGAACACTGAAGCTTTCTTT	CASSFPKQGVNTEAFF
TRBJ2-7	TRBD1	.	TRBV5-1	TGCGCCAGCAGCTTGGGACAGGGTCGTCTGACCACCTACGAGCAGTACTTC	CASSLGQGRLTTYEQYF
TRBJ1-2	TRBD1	many	TRBV12-3/TRBV12-4	TGTGCCAGCAGTCGACAGGGGGCGGATGGCTACACCTTC	CASSRQGADGYTF
TRBJ1-1	.	few	TRBV6-1	TGTGCCAGCACCGCCCGCCCGTTGACTGAAGCTTTCTTT	CASTARPLTEAFF
TRBJ2-2	TRBD1	few	TRBV5-6	TGTGCCACCCGATCTCAGGGGGCAATCACCGGGGAGCTGTTTTTT	CATRSQGAITGELFF
TRBJ2-3	TRBD2	many	TRBV4-1	TGCGCCAGCAGCCAAGAGTCGACTAGCGCGAGCACAGATACGCAGTATTTT	CASSQESTSASTDTQYF
TRBJ1-1	TRBD1	few	TRBV4-2	TGTGCCAGCAGCCCGGGACAGGGGACGGGCACTGAAGCTTTCTTT	CASSPGQGTGTEAFF
TRBJ2-2	.	.	TRBV2	TGTGCCAGCAGAGCCCGAACCGGGGCCGGGGAGCTGTTTTTT	CASRARTGAGELFF
TRBJ2-3	.	.	TRBV20-1	TGCAGTGCTAGATTGGGAGTGAATACGCAGTATTTT	CSARLGVNTQYF
TRBJ1-5	TRBD1	few	TRBV5-1	TGCGCCAGCAGCTTGGACAGGGGGAAAAATCAGCCCCAGCATTTT	CASSLDRGKNQPQHF
TRBJ2-3	TRBD2	.	TRBV10-3	TGTGCCATCAGTGAGTCCACGGGAGGGCGCACAGATACGCAGTATTTT	CAISESTGGRTDTQYF
TRBJ1-1	.	.	TRBV10-3	TGTGCCATCAGTGAGATTGGAAACACTGAAGCTTTCTTT	CAISEIGNTEAFF